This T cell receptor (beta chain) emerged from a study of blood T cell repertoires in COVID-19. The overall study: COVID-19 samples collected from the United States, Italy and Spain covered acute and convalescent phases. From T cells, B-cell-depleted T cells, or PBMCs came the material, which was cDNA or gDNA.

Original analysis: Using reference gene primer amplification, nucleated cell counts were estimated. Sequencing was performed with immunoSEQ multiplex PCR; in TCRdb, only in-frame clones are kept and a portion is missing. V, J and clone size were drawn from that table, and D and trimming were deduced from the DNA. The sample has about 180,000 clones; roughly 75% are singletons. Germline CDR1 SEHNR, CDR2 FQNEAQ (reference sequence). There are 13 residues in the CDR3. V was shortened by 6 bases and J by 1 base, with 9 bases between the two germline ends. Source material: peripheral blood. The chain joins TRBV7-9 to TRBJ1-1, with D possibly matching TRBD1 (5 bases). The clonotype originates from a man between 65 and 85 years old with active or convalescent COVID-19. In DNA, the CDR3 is TGTGCCAGCAGTGACAGCTGGAACACTGAAGCTTTCTTT. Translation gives CASSDSWNTEAFF.